Below, 7 T cell receptor beta chains from the same sample are listed, as sequenced in a study of T cell responses to AZD1222 COVID-19 vaccine. Data came from immunoSEQ multiplex PCR; TCRdb stores just in-frame clones and leaves some out. The sample lists 110,000 to 150,000 clones; approximately 91% were seen once. The sequenced sample was peripheral blood, obtained 28 days after the second AZD1222 dose. Every receptor here comes from an adult who received the AZD1222 COVID-19 vaccine.

The gene calls are TRBV6-6 and TRBJ1-6, with D unresolved. The germline CDR1 and CDR2 sequences are MNHNY and SVGAGI (reference sequence). Trimming took 6 bases from V and 10 from J, leaving 19 bases between them. This CDR3 spans 15 amino acids. The CDR3 coding sequence is TGTGCCAGCAGAAACGAGGGCGGAGAGGGATCACCCCTCCACTTT. Protein sequence: CASRNEGGEGSPLHF.

V gene TRBV6-1 combines with J gene TRBJ2-1; 9 bases align to TRBD1. V shed 2 bases, J shed 5 bases, and the junction held 7 bases outside the gene matches. This CDR3 is built from 16 residues. From germline, CDR1 is MNHNS and CDR2 SASEGT. CDR3 DNA: TGTGCCAGCAGTGAATGGAGAGGACAGGGGCACAATGAGCAGTTCTTC. Its translation: CASSEWRGQGHNEQFF.

This sequence joins TRBV18 and TRBJ2-1; tentative D call: TRBD1 (6 bases). V lost 5 bases, J lost 2 bases, and 19 bases lay in between. This CDR3 is built from 17 residues. The germline gives CDR1 KGHSH, CDR2 LQKENI. The CDR3 protein is CASSTFQDSLTYNEQFF. The CDR3 coding sequence is TGTGCCAGCTCAACCTTTCAGGACAGTCTCACCTACAATGAGCAGTTCTTC.

The genes are TRBV5-1 and TRBJ2-1, with a possible D match to TRBD2 (6 bases). The CDR3 is made up of 15 amino acids. Looked up from germline, CDR1 is SGHRS and CDR2 is YFSETQ. The germline V and J ends were trimmed by 1 base and 2 bases, with 10 bases remaining between them. The CDR3, as DNA: TGCGCCAGCAGCTTGATGGGGGGAGCCTACAATGAGCAGTTCTTC. Its protein product is CASSLMGGAYNEQFF.

This clone was observed a single time. This rearrangement joins TRBV4-2 to TRBJ1-1, with TRBD1 matching over 7 bases. V trimming: 5 bases; J trimming: 4 bases; junction bases outside the gene matches: 1. The CDR3 is made up of 12 amino acids. Germline V lookup: CDR1 LGHNA, CDR2 YNFKEQ. In DNA form, the CDR3 reads TGTGCCAGCAGCAGGGGGCCCACTGAAGCTTTCTTT. The encoded protein is CASSRGPTEAFF.

The V and J genes are TRBV23-1 and TRBJ1-1; D not certain. Being an ORF, TRBV23-1 has a function that is uncertain. The length of the CDR3 is 9 residues. Trimming took 8 bases from V and 3 from J, leaving 1 base between them. In DNA form, the CDR3 reads TGCGCCAGCTACACTGAAGCTTTCTTT. Residues: CASYTEAFF.

The chain combines TRBV5-6 with TRBJ1-5, with 10 bases fitting TRBD1. The length of the CDR3 is 15 residues. Germline loops: CDR1 SGHDT, CDR2 YYEEEE. V gave up 0 bases and J gave up 5 bases; unmatched junction bases: 2. The CDR3 loop reads CASSLDGTGDQPQHF. The DNA of the CDR3 is TGTGCCAGCAGCTTGGACGGGACAGGGGATCAGCCCCAGCATTTT.